By share, the clone carrying this T cell receptor (beta chain) counts as medium-sized. Every patient underwent thyroid surgery untreated. From the PCR reads, TCRdb re-called clones with MiXCR. In the table there are some 28,000 clones, roughly 15% of which are singletons. This record comes from a study of metastatic and nonmetastatic thyroid tumors. The CDR3 totals 17 residues. Germline V gene sequence: CDR1 DFQATT, CDR2 SNEGSKA (reference sequence). The germline V and J ends were trimmed by 3 bases and 3 bases, with 23 bases remaining between them. The sequenced sample was blood. The J gene is TRBJ1-1, the V gene TRBV20-1; D ambiguous. The receptor was derived from a female donor with papillary thyroid cancer or a benign thyroid nodule (not recorded which). Some clones in this sample may be carry-over from other donors' samples. For the CDR3, the DNA is TGCAGTGCTAGTCCGCCCGGGTGGTCTAGCTCGTACACTGAAGCTTTCTTT. This codes for CSASPPGWSSSYTEAFF.